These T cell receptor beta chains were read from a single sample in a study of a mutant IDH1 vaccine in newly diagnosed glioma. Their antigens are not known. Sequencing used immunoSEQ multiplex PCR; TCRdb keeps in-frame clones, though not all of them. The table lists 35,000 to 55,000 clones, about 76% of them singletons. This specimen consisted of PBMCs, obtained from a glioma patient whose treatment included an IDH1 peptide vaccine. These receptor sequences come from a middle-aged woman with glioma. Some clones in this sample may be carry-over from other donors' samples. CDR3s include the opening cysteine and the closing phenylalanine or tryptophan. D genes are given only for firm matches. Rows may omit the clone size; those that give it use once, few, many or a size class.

CDR3aa: CASSSRQTYGYTF
CDR3nt: TGTGCCAGTAGTAGCAGACAGACCTATGGCTACACCTTC
d_gene: .
v_gene: TRBV19
abundance: few
j_gene: TRBJ1-2

CDR3aa: CASSLTYRTISGANVLTF
CDR3nt: TGTGCCAGCAGCTTAACGTACAGGACTATCTCTGGGGCCAACGTCCTGACTTTC
d_gene: .
v_gene: TRBV7-2
abundance: few
j_gene: TRBJ2-6

CDR3aa: CASSILGDPQFHEQYF
CDR3nt: TGCGCCAGCTCGATTCTGGGGGACCCCCAGTTTCACGAGCAGTACTTC
d_gene: .
v_gene: TRBV5-1
abundance: once
j_gene: TRBJ2-7

CDR3aa: CASSTGSGELFF
CDR3nt: TGTGCCAGCAGTACAGGGTCCGGGGAGCTGTTTTTT
d_gene: .
v_gene: TRBV2
abundance: few
j_gene: TRBJ2-2

CDR3aa: CASSLGLAGTDTQYF
CDR3nt: TGTGCCAGCAGCTTAGGACTAGCGGGTACAGATACGCAGTATTTT
d_gene: TRBD2
v_gene: TRBV13
abundance: .
j_gene: TRBJ2-3

CDR3aa: CASSAGRTNEKLFF
CDR3nt: TGTGCCAGCAGTGCGGGCAGAACTAATGAAAAACTGTTTTTT
d_gene: .
v_gene: TRBV25-1
abundance: .
j_gene: TRBJ1-4

CDR3aa: CASSFLSGHSTDTQYF
CDR3nt: TGTGCCAGCAGCTTTCTGAGCGGGCATAGCACAGATACGCAGTATTTT
d_gene: .
v_gene: TRBV5-4
abundance: .
j_gene: TRBJ2-3

CDR3aa: CASSLIQGDAWGYTF
CDR3nt: TGTGCCAGCAGTTTAATACAGGGGGATGCCTGGGGCTACACCTTC
d_gene: TRBD1
v_gene: TRBV27
abundance: .
j_gene: TRBJ1-2

CDR3aa: CASRPRDRLNYGYTF
CDR3nt: TGTGCCAGCAGACCCCGGGACAGGCTTAACTATGGCTACACCTTC
d_gene: TRBD1
v_gene: TRBV6-5
abundance: .
j_gene: TRBJ1-2

CDR3aa: CASSGWRSSYNEQFF
CDR3nt: TGTGCCAGCAGCGGTTGGAGGAGCTCCTACAATGAGCAGTTCTTC
d_gene: .
v_gene: TRBV9
abundance: .
j_gene: TRBJ2-1

CDR3aa: CATPGTSGGASGTQYF
CDR3nt: TGTGCCACACCCGGGACTAGCGGGGGGGCCTCAGGTACGCAGTATTTT
d_gene: TRBD2
v_gene: TRBV10-3
abundance: few
j_gene: TRBJ2-3

CDR3aa: CASRWDRGQGPQHF
CDR3nt: TGTGCCAGCAGATGGGACAGGGGTCAAGGGCCCCAGCATTTT
d_gene: TRBD1
v_gene: TRBV28
abundance: .
j_gene: TRBJ1-5

CDR3aa: CASSLAGQTYEQYF
CDR3nt: TGTGCCAGCAGCTTAGCGGGACAGACCTACGAGCAGTACTTC
d_gene: TRBD1
v_gene: TRBV7-2
abundance: once
j_gene: TRBJ2-7

CDR3aa: CASSPTRDGAFF
CDR3nt: TGTGCCAGCTCACCCACAAGGGACGGGGCTTTCTTT
d_gene: .
v_gene: TRBV18
abundance: .
j_gene: TRBJ1-1

CDR3aa: CASSQVAGAQYF
CDR3nt: TGCGCCAGCAGCCAAGTAGCGGGAGCGCAGTATTTT
d_gene: TRBD2
v_gene: TRBV4-1
abundance: .
j_gene: TRBJ2-3

CDR3aa: CASSFSGGLLPSYEQYF
CDR3nt: TGTGCCAGCAGCTTCTCTGGGGGACTCCTTCCATCTTACGAGCAGTACTTC
d_gene: .
v_gene: TRBV5-4
abundance: .
j_gene: TRBJ2-7

CDR3aa: CASSLRGQGTGETQYF
CDR3nt: TGCGCCAGCAGCTTGCGGGGACAGGGGACCGGCGAGACCCAGTACTTC
d_gene: TRBD1
v_gene: TRBV5-1
abundance: .
j_gene: TRBJ2-5

CDR3aa: CASSLTLSSYEQYF
CDR3nt: TGTGCCAGCAGTTTAACTCTTAGCTCCTACGAGCAGTACTTC
d_gene: .
v_gene: TRBV27
abundance: .
j_gene: TRBJ2-7

CDR3aa: CASSLVGSGYTDTQYF
CDR3nt: TGTGCCAGCAGCTTGGTTGGTAGCGGATACACAGATACGCAGTATTTT
d_gene: .
v_gene: TRBV5-8
abundance: .
j_gene: TRBJ2-3

CDR3aa: CASSVAAALGYEQYF
CDR3nt: TGTGCCAGCAGCGTAGCGGCAGCTCTAGGGTACGAGCAGTACTTC
d_gene: .
v_gene: TRBV9
abundance: .
j_gene: TRBJ2-7

CDR3aa: CSVAAGDSEQFF
CDR3nt: TGCAGCGTTGCAGCAGGGGATAGTGAGCAGTTCTTC
d_gene: .
v_gene: TRBV29-1
abundance: .
j_gene: TRBJ2-1

CDR3aa: CASSIYGGGTTNEKLFF
CDR3nt: TGTGCCAGTAGTATCTATGGGGGGGGAACAACTAATGAAAAACTGTTTTTT
d_gene: .
v_gene: TRBV19
abundance: .
j_gene: TRBJ1-4

CDR3aa: CATSRTGLHGYTF
CDR3nt: TGTGCCACTTCGAGGACAGGGTTGCATGGCTACACCTTC
d_gene: TRBD1
v_gene: TRBV6-5
abundance: .
j_gene: TRBJ1-2

CDR3aa: CASSQSLLGTEAFF
CDR3nt: TGCGCCAGCAGCCAATCTCTACTGGGAACTGAAGCTTTCTTT
d_gene: .
v_gene: TRBV4-1
abundance: few
j_gene: TRBJ1-1

CDR3aa: CASTGRAEGYTF
CDR3nt: TGTGCCAGCACCGGCAGGGCGGAGGGCTACACCTTC
d_gene: .
v_gene: TRBV6-1
abundance: .
j_gene: TRBJ1-2

CDR3aa: CASSFSTGPVKTQYF
CDR3nt: TGTGCCAGCAGCTTTTCGACAGGGCCTGTGAAGACCCAGTACTTC
d_gene: TRBD1
v_gene: TRBV7-9
abundance: .
j_gene: TRBJ2-5

CDR3aa: CASSSERGLAGARDTQYF
CDR3nt: TGTGCCAGCAGCTCAGAGCGGGGACTAGCGGGGGCCAGAGATACGCAGTATTTT
d_gene: TRBD2
v_gene: TRBV9
abundance: .
j_gene: TRBJ2-3

CDR3aa: CASSQGVEDSGANVLTF
CDR3nt: TGCGCCAGCAGCCAAGGGGTCGAAGACTCTGGGGCCAACGTCCTGACTTTC
d_gene: .
v_gene: TRBV4-3
abundance: .
j_gene: TRBJ2-6

CDR3aa: CASGQGYNQPQHF
CDR3nt: TGTGCCAGCGGCCAGGGGTACAATCAGCCCCAGCATTTT
d_gene: .
v_gene: TRBV9
abundance: .
j_gene: TRBJ1-5

CDR3aa: CATGRTDSNQPQHF
CDR3nt: TGTGCCACCGGACGGACGGATAGCAATCAGCCCCAGCATTTT
d_gene: .
v_gene: TRBV6-1
abundance: .
j_gene: TRBJ1-5

CDR3aa: CASSFQETQYF
CDR3nt: TGTGCCAGCAGCTTCCAAGAGACCCAGTACTTC
d_gene: .
v_gene: TRBV7-2
abundance: .
j_gene: TRBJ2-5

CDR3aa: CASGQGLSSMNTEAFF
CDR3nt: TGTGCCTCTGGACAGGGACTTTCATCCATGAACACTGAAGCTTTCTTT
d_gene: TRBD1
v_gene: TRBV10-3
abundance: .
j_gene: TRBJ1-1

CDR3aa: CASSSAPGTRKTQYF
CDR3nt: TGTGCCAGCAGCTCCGCCCCCGGGACTAGGAAGACCCAGTACTTC
d_gene: TRBD2
v_gene: TRBV7-2
abundance: .
j_gene: TRBJ2-5

CDR3aa: CASSLLGGTEAFF
CDR3nt: TGTGCCAGCAGTCTCCTGGGAGGAACTGAAGCTTTCTTT
d_gene: .
v_gene: TRBV7-3
abundance: .
j_gene: TRBJ1-1

CDR3aa: CASSLLGSQETQYF
CDR3nt: TGTGCCAGCAGCTTGTTAGGGTCCCAAGAGACCCAGTACTTC
d_gene: .
v_gene: TRBV5-4
abundance: .
j_gene: TRBJ2-5

CDR3aa: CASSPTADTQYF
CDR3nt: TGTGCCAGCAGCCCGACAGCAGATACGCAGTATTTT
d_gene: .
v_gene: TRBV9
abundance: .
j_gene: TRBJ2-3

CDR3aa: CASSFSGTEQPQHF
CDR3nt: TGCGCCAGCAGCTTCTCCGGGACAGAACAGCCCCAGCATTTT
d_gene: TRBD1
v_gene: TRBV5-1
abundance: few
j_gene: TRBJ1-5

CDR3aa: CASSLGTGPYGETQYF
CDR3nt: TGTGCCAGCAGCTTAGGTACGGGGCCCTATGGAGAGACCCAGTACTTC
d_gene: .
v_gene: TRBV7-2
abundance: .
j_gene: TRBJ2-5

CDR3aa: CASSAGQASYNEQFF
CDR3nt: TGCGCCAGCAGCGCTGGACAGGCTTCTTACAATGAGCAGTTCTTC
d_gene: TRBD1
v_gene: TRBV5-1
abundance: few
j_gene: TRBJ2-1

CDR3aa: CASSEKIQGDSFYGYTF
CDR3nt: TGTGCCAGCAGTGAGAAGATCCAGGGTGACTCCTTCTATGGCTACACCTTC
d_gene: .
v_gene: TRBV2
abundance: .
j_gene: TRBJ1-2

CDR3aa: CASSPGQLNQPQHF
CDR3nt: TGCGCCAGCAGCCCGGGACAGCTTAATCAGCCCCAGCATTTT
d_gene: TRBD1
v_gene: TRBV5-1
abundance: .
j_gene: TRBJ1-5

CDR3aa: CASSLVGGRMNTEAFF
CDR3nt: TGTGCCAGCAGTTTAGTTGGGGGGCGGATGAACACTGAAGCTTTCTTT
d_gene: .
v_gene: TRBV28
abundance: .
j_gene: TRBJ1-1

CDR3aa: CASSPPGGKAFF
CDR3nt: TGTGCCAGCAGCCCCCCTGGCGGTAAAGCTTTCTTT
d_gene: .
v_gene: TRBV7-3
abundance: .
j_gene: TRBJ1-1

CDR3aa: CASSQDRSTDTQYF
CDR3nt: TGCGCCAGCAGCCAAGATCGGAGCACAGATACGCAGTATTTT
d_gene: .
v_gene: TRBV4-3
abundance: few
j_gene: TRBJ2-3

CDR3aa: CASTIKGNTEAFF
CDR3nt: TGTGCCAGCACCATAAAGGGGAACACTGAAGCTTTCTTT
d_gene: .
v_gene: TRBV28
abundance: .
j_gene: TRBJ1-1

CDR3aa: CASSEQVREVFF
CDR3nt: TGTGCCAGCAGTGAACAGGTTAGGGAGGTCTTCTTC
d_gene: .
v_gene: TRBV6-1
abundance: once
j_gene: TRBJ1-2

CDR3aa: CASSYSISRGYEQYF
CDR3nt: TGTGCCAGCAGTTACTCGATCTCCAGGGGCTACGAGCAGTACTTC
d_gene: .
v_gene: TRBV6-5
abundance: .
j_gene: TRBJ2-7

CDR3aa: CASSLVFAGGEQYF
CDR3nt: TGTGCCAGCAGCTTAGTTTTTGCGGGAGGAGAGCAGTACTTC
d_gene: TRBD2
v_gene: TRBV7-2
abundance: once
j_gene: TRBJ2-7

CDR3aa: CASSPVAGATDTQYF
CDR3nt: TGTGCCAGCAGCCCTGTAGCGGGGGCCACAGATACGCAGTATTTT
d_gene: TRBD2
v_gene: TRBV7-9
abundance: .
j_gene: TRBJ2-3

CDR3aa: CSVGEGGGEQYF
CDR3nt: TGCAGCGTTGGTGAAGGGGGGGGCGAGCAGTACTTC
d_gene: .
v_gene: TRBV29-1
abundance: .
j_gene: TRBJ2-7

CDR3aa: CATAQGRGYGYTF
CDR3nt: TGTGCCACCGCACAGGGTCGCGGCTATGGCTACACCTTC
d_gene: .
v_gene: TRBV6-1
abundance: .
j_gene: TRBJ1-2

CDR3aa: CASRGGGRTNSPLHF
CDR3nt: TGTGCCAGCAGGGGGGGAGGAAGGACTAATTCACCCCTCCACTTT
d_gene: .
v_gene: TRBV28
abundance: .
j_gene: TRBJ1-6